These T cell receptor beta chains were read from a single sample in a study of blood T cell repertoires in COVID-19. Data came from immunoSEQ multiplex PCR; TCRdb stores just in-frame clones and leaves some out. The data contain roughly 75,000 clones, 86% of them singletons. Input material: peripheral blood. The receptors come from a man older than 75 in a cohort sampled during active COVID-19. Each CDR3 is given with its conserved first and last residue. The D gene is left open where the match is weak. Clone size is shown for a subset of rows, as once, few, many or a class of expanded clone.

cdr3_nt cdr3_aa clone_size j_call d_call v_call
TGTGCTAGTGGTTTAACTAGCGGGCCCACCGGGGAGCTGTTTTTT CASGLTSGPTGELFF NA TRBJ2-2 TRBD2 TRBV12-5
TGTGCCAGTACCCCAACAACGGGGAGGGGTGGCTACACCTTC CASTPTTGRGGYTF NA TRBJ1-2 NA TRBV19
TGTGCCAGCAGCTTAGAGGGGTTCCCCGGGGAGCTGTTTTTT CASSLEGFPGELFF many TRBJ2-2 NA TRBV7-9
TGTGCCAGCAGCCCGGGACAACCGGCTGAAGCTTTCTTT CASSPGQPAEAFF NA TRBJ1-1 NA TRBV11-2
TGTGCCAGCAGTTTTTTCGGGGGCTATGGCTACACCTTC CASSFFGGYGYTF NA TRBJ1-2 NA TRBV28
TGTGCCAGCACCAGACAGGGGACGGCTTTCTTT CASTRQGTAFF NA TRBJ1-1 TRBD1 TRBV28
TGTGCCAGCAGCCAACGTGGGGGCCATTCACCCCTCCACTTT CASSQRGGHSPLHF NA TRBJ1-6 NA TRBV14
TGTGCCAGCAGCTCCCCAGGGAGCAATCAGCCCCAGCATTTT CASSSPGSNQPQHF NA TRBJ1-5 NA TRBV28
TGTGCAGCGCTAAGGGAGACAGGGGCAAATTCACCCCTCCACTTT CAALRETGANSPLHF NA TRBJ1-6 TRBD1 TRBV2
TGTGCCAGCAGCTATACGTGGACAAGCACTGAAGCTTTCTTT CASSYTWTSTEAFF NA TRBJ1-1 NA TRBV7-2
TGTGCCAGCAGCTCACAGGGAGCTGAAGCTTTCTTT CASSSQGAEAFF NA TRBJ1-1 NA TRBV7-9
TGTGCCAGCAGCACTAGCGGGGGAAGAACCGGGGAGCTGTTTTTT CASSTSGGRTGELFF NA TRBJ2-2 TRBD2 TRBV7-8
TGTGCCAGCAGTACTACAGGGCTTTCACCCCTCCACTTT CASSTTGLSPLHF few TRBJ1-6 NA TRBV12-3/TRBV12-4